This TCR beta chain was sequenced for a study of early T cells in non-severe SARS-CoV-2 infection. At the level of the study: The study sequenced bulk RNA from unsorted whole blood, with chains unpaired.

Germline V gene lookup returns CDR1 MNHEY and CDR2 SVGEGT. The CDR3 runs to 17 residues. Trimming took 6 bases from V and 1 from J; bases not matched to a gene: 8. Each single cDNA molecule received a unique molecular identifier. TCRdb called the 5' RACE reads again in MiXCR, with one record for every CDR3 protein. The repertoire holds roughly 76,000 distinct CDR3 sequences, with roughly an eighth as singletons. General study results and limits: There was a bias toward anti-spike CD8 responses in VDJdb matching, which missed private and CD4 specificities.

As concerns this clonotype: Its specificity is unknown.

The material sequenced was whole blood. The origin of this receptor is an adult who was a healthcare worker with PCR-confirmed SARS-CoV-2 infection or an uninfected control (not recorded which). V gene TRBV6-2 or TRBV6-3 combines with J gene TRBJ2-3; 12 nucleotides line up with TRBD2. The CDR3 DNA follows: TGTGCCAGCAGCCAGCCACTAGCGGGAGGACGCACAGATACGCAGTATTTT. This translates into CASSQPLAGGRTDTQYF.